Each of the 19 T cell receptor beta chains below was sequenced from the same sample in a study of cytomegalovirus exposure and HLA in healthy donors. Sequencing used immunoSEQ multiplex PCR; TCRdb keeps in-frame clones, though not all of them. The sample holds around 190,000 clones, 85% seen once. The sequenced sample consisted of PBMCs. The receptors shown here come from a young man in good health and CMV-seropositive.

The V gene is TRBV30, the J gene TRBJ1-2, with 12 bases lining up with TRBD1. In germline, CDR1 is GTSNPN, CDR2 SVGIG (reference sequence). This CDR3 spans 14 amino acids. The V and J ends lost 3 bases and 8 bases, in that order; junction bases with no gene match: 7. The CDR3 here is CAWRRAGTGGGYTF. The CDR3 coding sequence is TGTGCCTGGAGGCGGGCCGGGACAGGGGGCGGCTACACCTTC.

V gene TRBV18 combines with J gene TRBJ1-3; D is uncertain. CDR3 length equals 13 residues. V was shortened by 6 bases and J by 0 bases, with 6 bases between the two germline ends. Looked up from germline, CDR1 is KGHSH and CDR2 is LQKENI. CDR3 coding DNA: TGTGCCAGCTCCCAACACTCTGGAAACACCATATATTTT. Amino acids: CASSQHSGNTIYF.

In the case of this clone: Other DNA sequences in this specimen translate into the identical CDR3. The CDR3 DNA reads as TGTGCCAGCAGTTTATCAGGGGGTGAGCAGTTCTTC. Its translation: CASSLSGGEQFF. The V gene is TRBV27, the J gene TRBJ2-1, with D possibly matching TRBD1 (6 bases). The CDR3 runs 12 residues. The germline V gene has CDR1 MNHEY and CDR2 SMNVEV (reference sequence). V was cut by 0 bases and J by 9 bases, with 6 bases left in between.

V is TRBV6-5 and J is TRBJ2-1; 7 bases are a match to TRBD2. The V segment lost 6 bases and the J segment 7 bases; nucleotides outside the gene matches: 12. The CDR3 consists of 15 residues. CDR1 MNHEY and CDR2 SVGAGI come from the germline V gene. In nucleotides, the CDR3 is TGTGCCAGCAGCCGGTCGAGCGGGGCGATGAATGAGCAGTTCTTC. Translated: CASSRSSGAMNEQFF.

The rearrangement joins TRBV5-1 to TRBJ2-5; 10 bases are shared with TRBD1. After removal of 3 bases from V and 5 bases from J, the junction contained 7 bases not matched to a gene. The CDR3 totals 15 residues. CDR1 is SGHRS, CDR2 YFSETQ, per germline. CDR3 sequence: CASSSTTGGRETQYF. CDR3 in DNA: TGCGCCAGCAGCTCAACGACAGGGGGCCGGGAGACCCAGTACTTC.

This clone was seen a handful of times. The rearrangement links TRBV5-1 to TRBJ2-7; 9 positions agree with TRBD1. Germline CDR1 is SGHRS and CDR2 is YFSETQ. J was trimmed by 5 bases and V by 2 bases; bases with no gene match: 11. The length of the CDR3 is 16 residues. CDR3 sequence reads: CASSFPRGQGGNEQYF. The CDR3 bases are TGCGCCAGCAGCTTCCCGAGGGGACAGGGTGGGAACGAGCAGTACTTC.

The J gene is TRBJ1-2, the V gene TRBV30; no definite D call. Germline lookup yields CDR1 GTSNPN and CDR2 SVGIG (reference sequence). V lost 2 bases and J lost 8, with 27 bases in between. CDR3 length equals 17 residues. DNA for the CDR3: TGTGCCTGGAGTACTCTTGAGGAGGGTCCCAATAGAAGGGGCTACACCTTC. It is translated as CAWSTLEEGPNRRGYTF.

This clone has a handful of counts. The V gene is TRBV4-1, the J gene TRBJ1-2; no definite D call. This CDR3 is built from 15 residues. Germline CDR1 and CDR2: MGHRA and YSYEKL. Trimming took off 1 base at V and 4 bases at J, with 13 bases between the two ends. CDR3 nucleotides: TGCGCCAGCAGCCAAGCTGAATTGGCGGGCTATGGCTACACCTTC. It is translated as CASSQAELAGYGYTF.

Only a few counts were recorded for this clone. Other DNA sequences in the sample encode the same CDR3. This rearrangement joins TRBV30 to TRBJ2-7; D uncertain. The V gene lost 1 base and the J gene lost 1 base, with 5 bases spanning the gap. The CDR3 is 12 residues long. The germline CDR1 and CDR2 sequences are GTSNPN and SVGIG (reference sequence). In nucleotides, the CDR3 is TGTGCCTGGAGTGCCGGGTCCTACGAGCAGTACTTC. As protein: CAWSAGSYEQYF.

The genes are TRBV18 and TRBJ1-1, with a tentative D call TRBD1 (5 bases). Germline V gene sequence: CDR1 KGHSH, CDR2 LQKENI. V shed 3 bases and J shed 6 bases, with 14 bases lying between them. CDR3 length equals 14 residues. Here the CDR3 DNA reads TGTGCCAGCTCACCGGGAGGGGTGGGGCCTGAAGCTTTCTTT. Its protein product is CASSPGGVGPEAFF.

Only one count was recorded for this clone. The gene calls are TRBV27 and TRBJ2-1, with 10 nucleotides matching TRBD2. Germline CDR1 MNHEY, CDR2 SMNVEV (reference sequence). This CDR3 is 17 amino acids long. The J segment lost 4 bases and the V segment lost 7 bases, leaving 13 bases of the junction unmatched. The CDR3 region is CASKDPTSGKGYNEQFF. DNA of the CDR3: TGTGCCAGCAAGGACCCTACTAGCGGGAAGGGGTACAATGAGCAGTTCTTC.

The J gene is TRBJ2-7, the V gene TRBV11-3; 7 nucleotides agree with TRBD1. The CDR3 sequence is 15 residues long. The trim removed 6 bases at V and 3 bases at J, leaving 11 bases unmatched. CDR1 SGHNT and CDR2 YENEEA come from the germline V gene. The CDR3 nucleotides are TGTGCCAGCAGGGGGTGGACAGGAGATTTCTACGAGCAGTACTTC. Amino acids: CASRGWTGDFYEQYF.

This clone appeared a few times. Distinct nucleotide sequences in the sample also encode this CDR3. This rearrangement joins TRBV5-4 to TRBJ1-2; 8 bases are shared with TRBD1. The CDR3 runs to 14 residues. The J segment lost 5 bases and the V segment lost 3 bases, leaving 6 bases of the junction unmatched. Germline loops: CDR1 SGHNT, CDR2 YYREEE (reference sequence). The CDR3 here is CASSSGTGGYGYTF. CDR3 bases: TGTGCCAGCAGCTCCGGGACAGGAGGGTATGGCTACACCTTC.

The chain recombines TRBV10-3 with TRBJ2-7; 9 positions agree with TRBD1. The junction had 19 bases not matched to a gene; V was cut back by 11 bases and J by 5 bases. CDR1 is ENHRY and CDR2 is SYGVKD in the germline V gene. The CDR3 totals 16 residues. CDR3 bases: TGTGCCGCATCCCCGGGGCCGGGACAGGGTGGCGACGAGCAGTACTTC. It specifies CAASPGPGQGGDEQYF.

The chain carries TRBV29-1 and TRBJ1-1; the match to TRBD1 covers 7 bases. The CDR3 has 12 amino acids. V shed 3 bases, J shed 10 bases, and the junction held 8 bases outside the gene matches. CDR1 and CDR2 (germline): SQVTM, ANQGSEA. DNA of the CDR3: TGCAGCGTTGATACAGGGGCTCGTGGAGCTTTCTTT. This codes for CSVDTGARGAFF.

This clone has only one observation. The genes are TRBV28 and TRBJ1-5; D not resolved. This CDR3 region has 14 residues. V was clipped by 3 bases and J by 4 bases, with 10 bases between them. Germline V gene sequence: CDR1 MDHEN, CDR2 SYDVKM. CDR3 sequence: CASSFATDNQPQHF. The CDR3 DNA sequence: TGTGCCAGCAGTTTCGCAACAGATAATCAGCCCCAGCATTTT. The full variable domain, rest sourced from reference TRBV28 and TRBJ1-5, is DVKVTQSSRYLVKRTGEKVFLECVQDMDHENMFWYRQDPGLGLRLIYFSYDVKMKEKGDIPEGYSVSREKKERFSLILESASTNQTSMYLCASSFATDNQPQHFGDGTRLSIL.

The gene calls are TRBV6-5 and TRBJ2-7; no clear D gene. Trimming cost V 2 bases and J 0 bases, with 8 bases left between them. The germline CDR1 and CDR2 sequences are MNHEY and SVGAGI. The CDR3 totals 14 residues. CDR3 in DNA: TGTGCCAGCAGTTACACCGTGAGCTCCTACGAGCAGTACTTC. As protein: CASSYTVSSYEQYF.

The V call is TRBV5-1, the J call TRBJ1-3; D is unresolved. V lost 4 bases to trimming and J lost 3 bases, with 20 bases between them. The CDR3 loop spans 17 amino acids. Germline CDR1 SGHRS, CDR2 YFSETQ. CDR3 nucleotide sequence: TGCGCCAGCAGCCTTCAGCCGACGACTGCGAGTGGAAACACCATATATTTT. Translating gives CASSLQPTTASGNTIYF.

The J gene is TRBJ1-3, the V gene TRBV28, with D tentatively TRBD1 (6 bases). CDR1 and CDR2 (germline): MDHEN, SYDVKM. V was cut by 4 bases and J by 2 bases, with 6 bases left in between. The CDR3 has 13 residues. In DNA, the CDR3 is TGTGCCAGCAGTTACAGGGCTGGAAACACCATATATTTT. Translation gives CASSYRAGNTIYF.